What follows are 13 T cell receptor beta chains derived from one specimen sequenced in a study of spatial heterogeneity in lung cancer. The sample's time point: blood at routine non-recurrence follow-up after resection. Frozen PBMC, nontumor lung or tumor provided whole RNA, which was sequenced unsorted. MiXCR, run by TCRdb on the 5' RACE reads, gives a single entry per CDR3 protein. The sample holds about 52,000 distinct CDR3 sequences, under 8% seen once. Sequencing used PBMCs, obtained at follow-up. These receptors were obtained from a female donor with early-stage non-small cell lung cancer.

This clonotype was detected many times. The chain couples TRBV5-1 to TRBJ1-1; D remains unclear. CDR1 is SGHRS and CDR2 is YFSETQ in the germline V gene. Trimming took off 0 bases at V and 1 base at J, with 7 bases between the two ends. The CDR3 length is 14 residues. The DNA for the CDR3 is TGCGCCAGCAGCTTGGAAGGGCAGAACACTGAAGCTTTCTTT. Amino acid sequence: CASSLEGQNTEAFF.

This clonotype has at least ten counts. V is TRBV7-2 and J is TRBJ2-6, with 10 positions matching TRBD1. CDR1 and CDR2 from the germline V gene are SGHTA and FQGNSA. Trimming removed 5 bases from V and 0 bases from J; junction bases left unmatched: 7. This CDR3 has 18 residues. CDR3 protein: CASSPRTGGGSGANVLTF. CDR3 coding DNA: TGTGCCAGCAGCCCCCGGACAGGGGGAGGCTCTGGGGCCAACGTCCTGACTTTC.

This clonotype was found many times. The chain has TRBV5-1 and TRBJ1-6; 7 positions agree with TRBD1. The germline V gene encodes CDR1 SGHRS and CDR2 YFSETQ. The junction had 3 bases not matched to a gene; V was cut back by 4 bases and J by 8 bases. This CDR3 region has 13 residues. For the CDR3, the DNA is TGCGCCAGCAGCAGGGACAGATATTCACCCCTCCACTTT. Translating it yields CASSRDRYSPLHF.

With regard to this clonotype: Being one base from a much bigger clone, this may be a read error. The CDR3 end shows no conserved phenylalanine or tryptophan, and so a read error is likely. V and J are TRBV6-2 or TRBV6-3 and TRBJ2-3; possibly TRBD1 for D (6 bases). The V gene lost 2 bases and the J gene lost 2 bases, with 14 bases spanning the gap. The CDR3 is 16 amino acids. Germline values: CDR1 MNHEY, CDR2 SVGEGT. This chain's CDR3 is CASSYQQGFSTDTQYI. The DNA for the CDR3 is TGTGCCAGCAGTTACCAACAGGGTTTTTCCACAGATACGCAGTATATT.

This clonotype has at least ten counts. V is TRBV5-5 and J is TRBJ2-1; D tentatively reads TRBD1 or TRBD2 (5 bases each). This CDR3 spans 14 amino acids. The ends were cut back, 4 bases at V and 10 bases at J, with 18 bases in the middle. Germline V gene sequence: CDR1 SGHKS, CDR2 YYEKEE (reference sequence). The DNA for the CDR3 is TGTGCCAGCAGCCTCCTGACAGACGGGATAGAGCAGTTCTTC. Translated: CASSLLTDGIEQFF.

The chain combines TRBV27 with TRBJ2-3; the D gene could be TRBD1 or TRBD2 (5 bases each). Trimming removed 4 bases from V and 2 bases from J, with 10 bases in between. The germline V gene encodes CDR1 MNHEY and CDR2 SMNVEV (reference sequence). The CDR3 spans 14 residues. The DNA for the CDR3 is TGTGCCAGCAGTTGGGGACCGGACACAGATACGCAGTATTTT. It yields the protein CASSWGPDTDTQYF.

This clonotype was detected many times. The chain recombines TRBV20-1 with TRBJ2-4; the D is unclear. The CDR3 is made up of 15 amino acids. CDR1 and CDR2 (germline): DFQATT, SNEGSKA (reference sequence). V was trimmed by 4 bases and J by 2 bases, leaving 15 bases between them. CDR3 sequence reads: CSATPWLGPKNIQYF. The CDR3 coding sequence is TGCAGTGCTACCCCGTGGCTCGGTCCCAAAAACATTCAGTACTTC.

In this sample, this clonotype turned up a few times. The rearrangement joins TRBV12-5 to TRBJ2-2; no firm D call. The CDR3 spans 17 residues. With 1 base removed from V and 5 bases from J, the gap between germline ends came to 17 bases. Germline CDR1 reads LGHNT; CDR2 reads FRNRAP. CDR3 sequence: CASGLDVDKPRTGELFF. The CDR3 DNA sequence: TGTGCTAGTGGTTTGGACGTTGACAAGCCGCGGACCGGGGAGCTGTTTTTT.

The CDR3 sequence is CSAQRAGGTDTQYF. The CDR3 nucleotides read TGCAGTGCGCAACGAGCGGGAGGCACAGATACGCAGTATTTT. The chain is built from TRBV20-1 and TRBJ2-3, with 8 bases fitting TRBD2. The J segment lost 1 base and the V segment lost 6 bases, leaving 6 bases of the junction unmatched. Looked up from germline, CDR1 is DFQATT and CDR2 is SNEGSKA (reference sequence). The CDR3 totals 14 residues.

In this sample, this clonotype turned up a few times. The chain employs TRBV19 and TRBJ1-5; TRBD1 matches 11 bases. Germline V gives CDR1 LNHDA, CDR2 SQIVND (reference sequence). The CDR3 has 18 amino acids. The V gene end was trimmed by 6 bases and the J gene end by 5 bases; junction bases not matched to a gene: 15. The CDR3 reads CASRGQGETHRGYQPQHF. For the CDR3, the DNA is TGTGCCAGTAGGGGACAGGGGGAAACGCACCGGGGCTATCAGCCCCAGCATTTT.

In its sample, this clonotype was seen many times. The J gene is TRBJ2-7, the V gene TRBV7-9; tentative D call: TRBD2 (5 bases). CDR1 and CDR2 (germline): SEHNR, FQNEAQ (reference sequence). This CDR3 has 17 amino acids. Trimming took off 1 base at V and 2 bases at J, with 18 bases between the two ends. In DNA, the CDR3 is TGTGCCAGCAGCTTAGGGGGTGAGCCAGCCGGGACCTACGAGCAGTACTTC. Translated: CASSLGGEPAGTYEQYF.

This clonotype was seen only a few times. The chain has TRBV15 and TRBJ2-7, with TRBD1 matching 7 bases. CDR3 length: 16 amino acids. V was pared by 0 bases and J by 3 bases, with 8 bases of the junction left unmatched. Germline V gene lookup returns CDR1 LNHNV and CDR2 YYDKDF (reference sequence). CDR3 nucleotide sequence: TGTGCCACCAGCAGAGATCGGGGACAGAGCTTCTACGAGCAGTACTTC. This encodes CATSRDRGQSFYEQYF.

This clonotype was seen many times. The rearrangement uses TRBV28 and TRBJ2-2; D ambiguous. The V gene's germline CDR1 is MDHEN and CDR2 SYDVKM. V was pared by 7 bases and J by 4 bases, with 10 bases between. This CDR3 contains 13 residues. CDR3 coding DNA: TGTGCCAGCACCACCCTAATCACCGGGGAGCTGTTTTTT. It encodes CASTTLITGELFF.